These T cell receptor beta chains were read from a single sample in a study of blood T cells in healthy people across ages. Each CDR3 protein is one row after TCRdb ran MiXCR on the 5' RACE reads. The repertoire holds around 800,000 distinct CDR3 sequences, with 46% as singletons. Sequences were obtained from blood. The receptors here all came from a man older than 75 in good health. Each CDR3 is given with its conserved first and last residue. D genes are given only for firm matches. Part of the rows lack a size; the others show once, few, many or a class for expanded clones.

CDR3 DNA: TGTGCCAGCAGCCAATTTCCGGGACTAGCGGGAGTTTACAATGAGCAGTTCTTC
CDR3 protein: CASSQFPGLAGVYNEQFF
J gene: TRBJ2-1
V gene: TRBV3-1
clone size: NA
D gene: TRBD2

CDR3 DNA: TGTGCCAGCTCTAGCGGGAGTCCATACAATGAGCAGTACTTC
CDR3 protein: CASSSGSPYNEQYF
J gene: TRBJ2-5
V gene: TRBV7-3
clone size: few
D gene: TRBD2

CDR3 DNA: TGTGCCAGCATGAAGGATAGGAGCTCCTACAATGAGCAGTTCTTC
CDR3 protein: CASMKDRSSYNEQFF
J gene: TRBJ2-1
V gene: TRBV2
clone size: NA
D gene: NA

CDR3 DNA: TGCGCCAGCAGCGAAACCGGGACGGGATCCTACGAGCAGTACTTC
CDR3 protein: CASSETGTGSYEQYF
J gene: TRBJ2-7
V gene: TRBV5-1
clone size: few
D gene: NA

CDR3 DNA: TGTGCCAGCAGTTTTGAACGGGGGGTTTACAATGAGCAGTTCTTC
CDR3 protein: CASSFERGVYNEQFF
J gene: TRBJ2-1
V gene: TRBV12-3/TRBV12-4
clone size: NA
D gene: TRBD2

CDR3 DNA: TGTGCCAGCACCCCCAACCCTGGGGCCAACGTCCTGACTTTC
CDR3 protein: CASTPNPGANVLTF
J gene: TRBJ2-6
V gene: TRBV2
clone size: few
D gene: NA

CDR3 DNA: TGTGCCAGCAGGGACGGGCCTGGGGAAATGAATGAGCAGTTCTTC
CDR3 protein: CASRDGPGEMNEQFF
J gene: TRBJ2-1
V gene: TRBV28
clone size: NA
D gene: NA

CDR3 DNA: TGTGCCAGCAGCATCAACGGGGCTTTTAGCAATCAGCCCCAGCATTTT
CDR3 protein: CASSINGAFSNQPQHF
J gene: TRBJ1-5
V gene: TRBV5-4
clone size: NA
D gene: NA

CDR3 DNA: TGCAGCGTTCGGTGGGCGACTTCCTACGAGCAGTACTTC
CDR3 protein: CSVRWATSYEQYF
J gene: TRBJ2-7
V gene: TRBV29-1
clone size: NA
D gene: NA

CDR3 DNA: TGTGCCAGCAGCTTATCAGCGGGAGGTTACGAGCAGTACTTC
CDR3 protein: CASSLSAGGYEQYF
J gene: TRBJ2-7
V gene: TRBV7-9
clone size: few
D gene: TRBD2